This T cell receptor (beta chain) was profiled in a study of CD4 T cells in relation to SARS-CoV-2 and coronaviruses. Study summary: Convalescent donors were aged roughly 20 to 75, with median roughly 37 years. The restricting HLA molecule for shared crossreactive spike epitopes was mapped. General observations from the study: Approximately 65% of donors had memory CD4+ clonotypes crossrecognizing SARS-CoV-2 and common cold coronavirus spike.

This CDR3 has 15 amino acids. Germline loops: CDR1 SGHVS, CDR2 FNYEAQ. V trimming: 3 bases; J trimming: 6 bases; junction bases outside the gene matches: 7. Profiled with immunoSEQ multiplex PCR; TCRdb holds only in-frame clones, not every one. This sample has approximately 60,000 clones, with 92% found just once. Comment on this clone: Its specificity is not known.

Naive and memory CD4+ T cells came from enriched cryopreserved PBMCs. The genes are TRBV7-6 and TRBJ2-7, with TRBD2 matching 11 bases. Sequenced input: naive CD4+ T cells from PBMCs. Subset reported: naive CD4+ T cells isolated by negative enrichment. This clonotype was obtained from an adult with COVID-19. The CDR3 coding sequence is TGTGCCAGCAGCTTCCTAGCGGGGGGTTCAGGCGAGCAGTACTTC. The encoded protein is CASSFLAGGSGEQYF.